This T cell receptor (beta chain) was documented in a study of T-cell memory formation after mild COVID-19. V lost 6 bases to trimming and J lost 1 base; unmatched junction nucleotides: 11. Germline V gene data show CDR1 as MNHEY and CDR2 as SVGEGT. The CDR3 is 16 amino acids. A single record per CDR3 protein comes from TCRdb applying MiXCR to the 5' RACE reads. The sample lists roughly 500,000 distinct CDR3 sequences, about a fifth occurring once. The TCR originated in an adult woman who had mild COVID-19 (a few samples of this study predate the infection). Cell type and time point are not known. This rearrangement joins TRBV6-2 or TRBV6-3 to TRBJ2-5, with 7 bases aligning to TRBD1. The sample was PBMCs or a T cell subset sorted from them (not recorded which). CDR3 residues: CASRLRDRAGQETQYF. The CDR3 DNA reads TGTGCCAGCAGACTCAGAGACAGGGCGGGCCAAGAGACCCAGTACTTC.